The 8 T cell receptor beta chains reported below all come from one sample, sequenced in a study of T cells after yellow fever vaccination. MiXCR, applied by TCRdb to the 5' RACE reads, yields one record per CDR3 protein. The sample lists about 130,000 distinct CDR3 sequences, more than 6% occurring once. This material consisted of CD4+ T cells sorted from PBMCs, taken roughly 10 days after the first yellow fever vaccination. These receptors were collected from a man in his late teens or twenties who received the YFV17D yellow fever vaccine.

This clonotype was seen a few times. The chain recombines TRBV14 with TRBJ2-7; tentative D call: TRBD1 (6 bases). The V end lost 3 bases, the J end lost 3 bases, and 27 bases lay between the germline ends. The CDR3 runs 19 residues. CDR1 and CDR2 (germline): SGHDN, FVKESK. CDR3 in DNA: TGTGCCAGCAGCCAGGGTATCCGCCTGGGACGAGGGACATACTACGAGCAGTACTTC. It yields the protein CASSQGIRLGRGTYYEQYF. Drawing the rest from reference TRBV14 and TRBJ2-7, the complete variable domain is EAGVTQFPSHSVIEKGQTVTLRCDPISGHDNLYWYRRVMGKEIKFLLHFVKESKQDESGMPNNRFLAERTGGTYSTLKVQPAELEDSGVYFCASSQGIRLGRGTYYEQYFGPGTRLTVT.

This clonotype came up many times. The V and J genes are TRBV24-1 and TRBJ2-3, with TRBD2 as a possible D gene (5 bases). CDR1 and CDR2 from the germline V gene are KGHDR and SFDVKD. V was shortened by 6 bases and J by 4 bases, with 13 bases between the two germline ends. The CDR3 spans 14 residues. The DNA of the CDR3 is TGTGCCACCAGTTTCAGCGCGGAGGCAGATACGCAGTATTTT. It encodes CATSFSAEADTQYF.

Ten or more counts support this clonotype. The chain uses TRBV20-1 and TRBJ2-1, with D possibly called TRBD1 or TRBD2 (5 bases each). V lost 5 bases and J 3 bases, leaving 14 bases between the germline ends. The CDR3 runs 14 residues. Germline CDR1 and CDR2: DFQATT and SNEGSKA (reference sequence). The CDR3 loop reads CSAQPGALYNEQFF. CDR3 DNA sequence: TGCAGTGCTCAACCCGGGGCACTCTACAATGAGCAGTTCTTC.

This clonotype was observed many times. The CDR3 sequence is CASSGGGAMNTEAFF. The CDR3 DNA sequence: TGTGCCAGCAGCGGGGGGGGAGCCATGAACACTGAAGCTTTCTTT. The chain employs TRBV9 and TRBJ1-1; TRBD1 might be the D (5 bases). The germline V gene has CDR1 SGDLS and CDR2 YYNGEE. CDR3 length: 15 amino acids. The germline V and J ends were trimmed by 3 bases and 0 bases, with 12 bases remaining between them.

The V gene is TRBV7-6, the J gene TRBJ2-1, with TRBD1 matching over 12 bases. The CDR3 runs to 17 residues. The germline V gene has CDR1 SGHVS and CDR2 FNYEAQ. Losses at the gene ends were 4 bases for V and 4 bases for J; bases not matched to a gene: 8. The CDR3 loop is CASSSPRDRGLYNEQFF. Here the CDR3 DNA reads TGTGCCAGCAGCTCCCCCCGGGACAGGGGGCTTTACAATGAGCAGTTCTTC.

This clonotype was seen many times. The rearrangement links TRBV18 to TRBJ2-2, with 7 bases identical to TRBD1. This CDR3 region has 16 residues. Trimming took 6 bases from V and 2 from J; bases not matched to a gene: 9. The germline CDR1 and CDR2 sequences are KGHSH and LQKENI. CDR3 sequence: CASSERTGLNTGELFF. In DNA form, the CDR3 reads TGTGCCAGCTCCGAGAGGACAGGATTAAACACCGGGGAGCTGTTTTTT. The complete variable domain, with remaining parts taken from reference TRBV18 and TRBJ2-2, reads NAGVMQNPRHLVRRRGQEARLRCSPMKGHSHVYWYRQLPEEGLKFMVYLQKENIIDESGMPKERFSAEFPKEGPSILRIQQVVRGDSAAYFCASSERTGLNTGELFFGEGSRLTVL.

This clonotype came up many times. This chain links TRBV3-1 with TRBJ2-3, with a possible D match to TRBD2 (6 bases). With 7 bases removed from V and 3 bases from J, the gap between germline ends came to 8 bases. Germline CDR1 reads LGHDT; CDR2 reads YNNKEL (reference sequence). This CDR3 is 12 amino acids long. The CDR3 reads CASMGGTDTQYF. The DNA for the CDR3 is TGTGCCAGCATGGGGGGAACAGATACGCAGTATTTT.

This clonotype was observed a handful of times. The chain joins TRBV10-3 to TRBJ1-6; D is ambiguous. The germline V gene has CDR1 ENHRY and CDR2 SYGVKD. The CDR3 extends over 16 amino acids. V shed 4 bases and J shed 4 bases, with 14 bases lying between them. The CDR3: CAISAGTRAYNSPLHF. The CDR3 DNA reads as TGTGCCATCAGTGCTGGCACTAGGGCTTATAATTCACCCCTCCACTTT.